The T cell receptor (beta chain) described here comes from a study of cytomegalovirus exposure and HLA in healthy donors. A multiplex PCR was run with 60 Vbeta primers and 13 Jbeta primers. Assay: immunoSEQ multiplex PCR; the TCRdb copy retains only in-frame clones and omits some. The sample has some 77,000 clones, over 70% seen once. J lost 8 bases, V lost 4 bases, and 13 bases had no gene match. Germline V gives CDR1 SGHVS, CDR2 FQNEAQ. CDR3 length: 17 residues. V and J are TRBV7-8 and TRBJ2-1, with 11 bases matching TRBD2. Sequenced input: PBMCs. This TCR was recovered from a woman in her 40s in good health and CMV-seropositive. The CDR3 loop reads CASSSTIAGGPFDEQFF. DNA for the CDR3: TGTGCCAGCAGCTCAACAATAGCGGGGGGGCCTTTCGATGAGCAGTTCTTC. The variable domain in full, with the rest retrieved from reference TRBV7-8 and TRBJ2-1, is GAGVSQSPRYKVAKRGQDVALRCDPISGHVSLFWYQQALGQGPEFLTYFQNEAQLDKSGLPSDRFFAERPEGSVSTLKIQRTQQEDSAVYLCASSSTIAGGPFDEQFFGPGTRLTVL.